Listed below are T cell receptor beta chains from one sample, sequenced in a study of radiation and T cells in renal cell carcinoma. Profiling relied on immunoSEQ multiplex PCR, and the TCRdb table lists in-frame clones only, not all of them. The sample yields more than 120,000 clones, around nine tenths seen once. Sequenced here: blood, sampled from a patient whose treatment included radiotherapy and nephrectomy. These receptors were collected from a woman between 45 and 65 years old with renal cell carcinoma. CDR3s include the opening cysteine and the closing phenylalanine or tryptophan. A D gene is named only where the DNA matches it firmly. Not all rows give a size; the values are once, few, many and, for expanded clones, a class.

size: -
D: -
J: TRBJ1-5
V: TRBV2
DNA: TGTGCCAGCAGTCCGGGTCCGGAGAATCAGCCCCAGCATTTT
CDR3: CASSPGPENQPQHF

size: -
D: TRBD1
J: TRBJ2-5
V: TRBV15
DNA: TGTGCCACCAGCAGAGAGGACAGGGAGACCCAGTACTTC
CDR3: CATSREDRETQYF

size: -
D: TRBD1
J: TRBJ1-2
V: TRBV7-2
DNA: TGTGCCAGCAGGGGACCCCGGGACAGGGACTCCTATGGCTACACCTTC
CDR3: CASRGPRDRDSYGYTF

size: -
D: TRBD1
J: TRBJ2-7
V: TRBV28
DNA: TGTGCCAGCAGCTCGAGGACAGGGGACTACGAGCAGTACTTC
CDR3: CASSSRTGDYEQYF

size: -
D: TRBD2
J: TRBJ2-1
V: TRBV5-1
DNA: TGCGCCAGCAGCTTGGATGGGCTAGCGGGAGGGAATGAGCAGTTCTTC
CDR3: CASSLDGLAGGNEQFF

size: -
D: TRBD2
J: TRBJ2-7
V: TRBV9
DNA: TGTGCCAGCAGCGTAGGTGGCGGGGGGGCCGTCTACGAGCAGTACTTC
CDR3: CASSVGGGGAVYEQYF

size: -
D: -
J: TRBJ1-1
V: TRBV7-9
DNA: TGTGCCAGCAGCGTAGGGGGGGTACTGGGAGAAGCTTTCTTT
CDR3: CASSVGGVLGEAFF

size: -
D: -
J: TRBJ2-5
V: TRBV5-1
DNA: TGCGCCAGCAGCTTTGGCACAAGGGAGGAGACCCAGTACTTC
CDR3: CASSFGTREETQYF

size: once
D: -
J: TRBJ2-2
V: TRBV5-6
DNA: TGTGCCAGCAGCTTGTATTTGGGGACCGGGGAGCTGTTTTTT
CDR3: CASSLYLGTGELFF

size: -
D: -
J: TRBJ1-5
V: TRBV7-2
DNA: TGTGCCAGCAGCTTTAGAGGGAGCAATCAGCCCCAGCATTTT
CDR3: CASSFRGSNQPQHF

size: -
D: -
J: TRBJ2-4
V: TRBV15
DNA: TGTGCCACCAGCAGTATGGAACAGGGTAAAGCCAAAAACATTCAGTACTTC
CDR3: CATSSMEQGKAKNIQYF

size: -
D: -
J: TRBJ1-5
V: TRBV7-9
DNA: TGTGCCAGCAGCCCGAGGGGGGATAGCAATCAGCCCCAGCATTTT
CDR3: CASSPRGDSNQPQHF

size: -
D: -
J: TRBJ1-5
V: TRBV2
DNA: TGTGCCAGCAGTGTTTTGGGGACTAGCAATCAGCCCCAGCATTTT
CDR3: CASSVLGTSNQPQHF

size: -
D: -
J: TRBJ2-7
V: TRBV5-6
DNA: TGTGCCAGCAGCGAGAGAATTACAGGGATCCACGAGCAGTACTTC
CDR3: CASSERITGIHEQYF

size: -
D: -
J: TRBJ2-3
V: TRBV7-2
DNA: TGTGCCAGCAGCATAAGTAGCACAGATACGCAGTATTTT
CDR3: CASSISSTDTQYF

size: -
D: -
J: TRBJ1-1
V: TRBV4-3
DNA: TGCGCCAGCAGCCAAGATTCCAGGGGCCCTGAAGCTTTCTTT
CDR3: CASSQDSRGPEAFF

size: -
D: TRBD2
J: TRBJ2-7
V: TRBV5-7
DNA: TGTGCCAGCAGCCCGGGAGGGGGTCGGTCCACCTACGAGCAGTACTTC
CDR3: CASSPGGGRSTYEQYF

size: -
D: -
J: TRBJ2-3
V: TRBV30
DNA: TGTGCCTGGAGTGTACGATGGACAACCTACTTCACAGATACGCAGTATTTT
CDR3: CAWSVRWTTYFTDTQYF

size: -
D: TRBD1
J: TRBJ1-4
V: TRBV5-4
DNA: TGTGCCAGCAGGGACAGGGGTGGTGAAAAACTGTTTTTT
CDR3: CASRDRGGEKLFF

size: -
D: TRBD1
J: TRBJ1-5
V: TRBV28
DNA: TGTGCCAGCAGTTATAGCTACAGGGGGCCATCTAGCAATCAGCCCCAGCATTTT
CDR3: CASSYSYRGPSSNQPQHF

size: -
D: -
J: TRBJ1-6
V: TRBV7-9
DNA: TGTGCCAGCAGCTTTGGTCTAAATTCACCCCTCCACTTT
CDR3: CASSFGLNSPLHF

size: -
D: -
J: TRBJ2-5
V: TRBV25-1
DNA: TGTGCCAGCAGTGAACAGGGGCATGAGACCCAGTACTTC
CDR3: CASSEQGHETQYF

size: -
D: -
J: TRBJ1-5
V: TRBV5-6
DNA: TGTGCCAGCAGCCTCCGTGACCCCAATCAGCCCCAGCATTTT
CDR3: CASSLRDPNQPQHF

size: -
D: TRBD1
J: TRBJ2-4
V: TRBV6-1
DNA: TGTGCCAGCAGTGGACAGGGACAGGGAAGAAACATTCAGTACTTC
CDR3: CASSGQGQGRNIQYF

size: -
D: TRBD1
J: TRBJ1-2
V: TRBV9
DNA: TGTGCCAGCAGCGCCCCCGGGACAGGGTTGGTCTATGGCTACACCTTC
CDR3: CASSAPGTGLVYGYTF

size: many
D: -
J: TRBJ2-4
V: TRBV4-3
DNA: TGCGCCAGCAGCCAAGATACGGGGTACAGCCTAGCCAAAAACATTCAGTACTTC
CDR3: CASSQDTGYSLAKNIQYF

size: -
D: -
J: TRBJ1-4
V: TRBV7-9
DNA: TGTGCCAGCAGCTTAGACCAGGGACTCAATGAAAAACTGTTTTTT
CDR3: CASSLDQGLNEKLFF

size: -
D: -
J: TRBJ1-1
V: TRBV9
DNA: TGTGCCAGCAGCTTCAGTCAGGGATTTGGCACTGAAGCTTTCTTT
CDR3: CASSFSQGFGTEAFF

size: -
D: -
J: TRBJ1-1
V: TRBV27
DNA: TGTGCCAGCAGTTTTAGCAACGGGGCCACTGAAGCTTTCTTT
CDR3: CASSFSNGATEAFF

size: few
D: -
J: TRBJ2-1
V: TRBV6-1
DNA: TGTGCCAGCAGTGAAGCGGGGGGTAGCTACAATGAGCAGTTCTTC
CDR3: CASSEAGGSYNEQFF

size: -
D: -
J: TRBJ1-1
V: TRBV13
DNA: TGTGCCAGCAGCTTTCACAGTCAAGAGGTAGCTTTCTTT
CDR3: CASSFHSQEVAFF

size: -
D: TRBD1
J: TRBJ2-5
V: TRBV7-2
DNA: TGTGCCAGCAGCCGTCGGACAGGGGTCCGAGAGACCCAGTACTTC
CDR3: CASSRRTGVRETQYF

size: -
D: -
J: TRBJ1-5
V: TRBV30
DNA: TGTGCCTGGAGTGTAGTGAAGTGGAAGGGGGGACATCAGCCCCAGCATTTT
CDR3: CAWSVVKWKGGHQPQHF

size: -
D: -
J: TRBJ2-5
V: TRBV7-2
DNA: TGTGCCAGCAGTTTAGTCGGTCAAGAGACCCAGTACTTC
CDR3: CASSLVGQETQYF

size: once
D: TRBD1
J: TRBJ1-6
V: TRBV6-5
DNA: TGTGCCAGCACAATAAACAGGGGGTACAATTCACCCCTCCACTTT
CDR3: CASTINRGYNSPLHF

size: -
D: -
J: TRBJ1-4
V: TRBV5-4
DNA: TGTGCCAGCAGCTTGGTTCCAACTAATGAAAAACTGTTTTTT
CDR3: CASSLVPTNEKLFF

size: -
D: TRBD1
J: TRBJ1-2
V: TRBV7-3
DNA: TGTGCCAGCAGCAGAACCGGGACAGGGGGCTATGGCTACACCTTC
CDR3: CASSRTGTGGYGYTF

size: -
D: TRBD1
J: TRBJ2-7
V: TRBV7-3
DNA: TGTGCCAGCAGCGCAACGGGGCAAGACAGGGCCCACGAGCAGTACTTC
CDR3: CASSATGQDRAHEQYF

size: -
D: -
J: TRBJ2-3
V: TRBV28
DNA: TGTGCCAGCAACACCGACGGAGACACAGATACGCAGTATTTT
CDR3: CASNTDGDTDTQYF

size: once
D: TRBD1
J: TRBJ1-2
V: TRBV7-8
DNA: TGTGCCAGCAGCGGCCGGGACAGTGTTAACTATGGCTACACCTTC
CDR3: CASSGRDSVNYGYTF